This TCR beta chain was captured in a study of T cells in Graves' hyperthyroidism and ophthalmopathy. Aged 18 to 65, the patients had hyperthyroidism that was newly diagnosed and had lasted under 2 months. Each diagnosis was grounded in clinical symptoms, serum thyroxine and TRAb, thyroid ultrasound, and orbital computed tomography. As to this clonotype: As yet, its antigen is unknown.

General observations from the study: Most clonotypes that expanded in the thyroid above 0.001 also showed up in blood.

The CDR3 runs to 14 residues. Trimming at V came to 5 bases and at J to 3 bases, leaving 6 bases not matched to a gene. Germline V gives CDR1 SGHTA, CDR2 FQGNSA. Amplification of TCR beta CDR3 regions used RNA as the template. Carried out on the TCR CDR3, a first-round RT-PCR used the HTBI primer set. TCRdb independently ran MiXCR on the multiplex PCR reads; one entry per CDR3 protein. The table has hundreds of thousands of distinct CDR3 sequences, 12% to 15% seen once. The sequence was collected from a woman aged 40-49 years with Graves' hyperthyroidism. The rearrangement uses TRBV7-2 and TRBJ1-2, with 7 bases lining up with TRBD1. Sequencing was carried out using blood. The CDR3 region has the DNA TGTGCCAGCAGCCGGCCCGGGACAGACTATGGCTACACCTTC. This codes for CASSRPGTDYGYTF.